The following is a T cell receptor beta chain sequence with its context. Its specificity is unknown. The study ran its PCR with 60 Vbeta and 13 Jbeta primers. Repertoires were generated with immunoSEQ multiplex PCR, while TCRdb's copy carries only in-frame clones and drops some. The repertoire holds 95,000 to 110,000 clones, with approximately 84% as singletons. The data derive from a study of cytomegalovirus exposure and HLA in healthy donors. Study-wide results and limits: Follow-up analysis seemed to connect common viral pathogens with several of the most significant clusters identified.

This CDR3 comprises 16 residues. From germline, CDR1 is MNHNS and CDR2 SASEGT. V lost 4 bases, J lost 5 bases, and 8 bases stayed unmatched. V gene TRBV6-1 combines with J gene TRBJ2-3; 11 positions agree with TRBD1. Sequenced sample: PBMCs. This clonotype originated in a man aged 25 to 40 in good health and CMV-seronegative. CDR3 sequence (DNA): TGTGCCAGCAGTGCCGGGACAGGGGGGTCTGTAGATACGCAGTATTTT. Translation: CASSAGTGGSVDTQYF.